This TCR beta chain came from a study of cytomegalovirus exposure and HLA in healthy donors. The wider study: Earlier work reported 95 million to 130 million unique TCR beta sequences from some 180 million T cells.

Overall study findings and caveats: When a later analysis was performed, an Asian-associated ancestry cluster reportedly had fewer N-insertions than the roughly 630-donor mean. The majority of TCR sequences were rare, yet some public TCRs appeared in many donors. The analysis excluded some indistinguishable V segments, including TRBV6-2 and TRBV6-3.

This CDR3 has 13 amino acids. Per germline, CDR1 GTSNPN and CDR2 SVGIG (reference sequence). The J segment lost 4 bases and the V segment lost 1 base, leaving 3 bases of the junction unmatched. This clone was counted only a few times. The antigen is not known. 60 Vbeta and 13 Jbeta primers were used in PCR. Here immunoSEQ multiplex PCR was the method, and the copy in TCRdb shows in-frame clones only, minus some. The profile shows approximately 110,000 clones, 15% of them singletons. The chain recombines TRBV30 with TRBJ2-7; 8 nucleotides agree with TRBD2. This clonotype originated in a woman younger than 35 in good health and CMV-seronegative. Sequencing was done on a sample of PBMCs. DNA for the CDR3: TGTGCCTGGAGTGACGGACTAGCTTACGAGCAGTACTTC. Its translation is CAWSDGLAYEQYF. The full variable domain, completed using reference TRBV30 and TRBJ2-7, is SQTIHQWPATLVQPVGSPLSLECTVEGTSNPNLYWYRQAAGRGLQLLFYSVGIGQISSEVPQNLSASRPQDRQFILSSKKLLLSDSGFYLCAWSDGLAYEQYFGPGTRLTVT.